This T cell receptor (beta chain) was profiled in a study of Ad26.COV2.S vaccination and SARS-CoV-2 variants. The assay was immunoSEQ multiplex PCR, and TCRdb's table has in-frame clones only and misses some. The table has more than 300,000 clones, approximately 90% seen once. Treatment denoted: some 19 received Ad26.COV2.S at low or high dose, single or two shots; about 5 received placebo; per-sample allocation not given. It was on day 63 after the first vaccine or placebo injection that samples were taken. V was trimmed by 4 bases and J by 2 bases, leaving 15 bases between them. Germline CDR1 and CDR2: PRHDT and FYEKMQ (reference sequence). This CDR3 spans 16 amino acids.

The sequence was obtained from a person aged 18 to 65 who received the Ad26.COV2.S COVID-19 vaccine or a placebo. This specimen consisted of peripheral blood, obtained in a trial of Ad26.COV2.S vaccine versus placebo. J is TRBJ1-3 and V is TRBV13; D is ambiguous. The CDR3 bases are TGTGCCAGCAGCTCCCGGGGAGGCATGGCTGGAAACACCATATATTTT. It yields the protein CASSSRGGMAGNTIYF.